This T cell receptor (beta chain) was found in a study of beta chain features in type 1 diabetes. Sequenced material consisted of expressed TCRB transcripts (all of the isolated RNA was reverse transcribed). Clones were read by immunoSEQ multiplex PCR, and TCRdb kept only the in-frame ones, dropping some. The sample lists approximately 250,000 clones, approximately 14% occurring once. This CDR3 has 13 residues. V dropped 3 bases and J dropped 3 bases, with 7 bases sitting between them. Germline values: CDR1 SGHRS, CDR2 YFSETQ. The rearrangement links TRBV5-1 to TRBJ2-4; D is unclear. This clonotype was obtained from a woman aged 40-49 years in good health. Material: naive CD4+ T cells from blood. CDR3 DNA: TGCGCCAGCAGCTCGCCCGGCAAAAACATTCAGTACTTC. Translation: CASSSPGKNIQYF.